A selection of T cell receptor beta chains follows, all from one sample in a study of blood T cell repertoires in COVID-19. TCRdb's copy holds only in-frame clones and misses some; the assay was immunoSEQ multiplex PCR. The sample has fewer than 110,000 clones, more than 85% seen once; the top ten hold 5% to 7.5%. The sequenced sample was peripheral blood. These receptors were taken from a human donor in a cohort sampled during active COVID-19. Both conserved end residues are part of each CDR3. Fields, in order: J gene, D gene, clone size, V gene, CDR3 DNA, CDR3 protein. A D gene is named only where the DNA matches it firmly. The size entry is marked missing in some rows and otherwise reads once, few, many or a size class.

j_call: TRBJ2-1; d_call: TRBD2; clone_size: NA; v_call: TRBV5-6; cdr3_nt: TGTGCCAGCAGCCCGGATAGCGGGGCCGGACGTTCCTACAATGAGCAGTTCTTC; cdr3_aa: CASSPDSGAGRSYNEQFF
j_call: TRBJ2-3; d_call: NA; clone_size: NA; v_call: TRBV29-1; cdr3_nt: TGCAGCCTCATACGACAGGGCACAGATACGCAGTATTTT; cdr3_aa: CSLIRQGTDTQYF
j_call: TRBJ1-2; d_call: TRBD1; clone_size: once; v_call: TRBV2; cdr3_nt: TGTGCCAGCAGCAGGACAGGGCGTGACTATGGCTACACCTTC; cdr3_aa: CASSRTGRDYGYTF
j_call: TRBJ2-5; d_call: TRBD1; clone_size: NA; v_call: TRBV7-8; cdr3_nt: TGTGCCAGCAGCATCCTTGGACAGGGGGGAGGAGAGACCCAGTACTTC; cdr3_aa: CASSILGQGGGETQYF
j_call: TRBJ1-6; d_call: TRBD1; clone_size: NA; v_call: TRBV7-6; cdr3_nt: TGTGCCAGCAGCCGCCCCGGGACAGGGGGTAGATCACCCCTCCACTTT; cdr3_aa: CASSRPGTGGRSPLHF
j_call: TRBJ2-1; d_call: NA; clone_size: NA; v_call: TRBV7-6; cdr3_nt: TGTGCCAGCAGCTTAGGTCTGAGCCCCCCTTACAATGAGCAGTTCTTC; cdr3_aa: CASSLGLSPPYNEQFF
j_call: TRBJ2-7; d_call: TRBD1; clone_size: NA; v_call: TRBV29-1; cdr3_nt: TGCAGCGTTGAAGGGACAGGTACCTACGAGCAGTACTTC; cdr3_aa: CSVEGTGTYEQYF
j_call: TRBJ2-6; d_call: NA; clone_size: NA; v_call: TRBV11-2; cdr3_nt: TGTGCCAGCAGCCCCCACTCTGGGGCCAACGTCCTGACTTTC; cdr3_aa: CASSPHSGANVLTF
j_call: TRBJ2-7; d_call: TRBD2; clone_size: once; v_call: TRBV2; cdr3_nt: TGTGCCAGCAGTGAAGCGCGCAGCGGGGGGGGAACCTACGAGCAGTACTTC; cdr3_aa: CASSEARSGGGTYEQYF
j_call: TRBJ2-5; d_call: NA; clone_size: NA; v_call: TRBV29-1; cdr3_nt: TGCAGCGAAAAGACAGGTCAAGAGACCCAGTACTTC; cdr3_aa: CSEKTGQETQYF
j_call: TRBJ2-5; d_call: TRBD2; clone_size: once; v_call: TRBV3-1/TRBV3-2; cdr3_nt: TGTGCCAGCAGCCAAGATTATGGGCAGGGAGGGGAGACCCAGTACTTC; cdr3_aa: CASSQDYGQGGETQYF
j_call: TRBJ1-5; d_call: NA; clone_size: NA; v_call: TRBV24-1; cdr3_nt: TGTGCCACCAGTTCCTCGAGTAATCAGCCCCAGCATTTT; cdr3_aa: CATSSSSNQPQHF
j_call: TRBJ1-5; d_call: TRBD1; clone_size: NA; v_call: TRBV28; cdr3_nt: TGTGCCAGCAGTTTCGGGACAGGGAATCAGCCCCAGCATTTT; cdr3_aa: CASSFGTGNQPQHF
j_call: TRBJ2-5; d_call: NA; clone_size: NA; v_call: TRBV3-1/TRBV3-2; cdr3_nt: TGTGCCAGCAGCCAAGATACAGGGGAGGTGGAGACCCAGTACTTC; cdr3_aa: CASSQDTGEVETQYF
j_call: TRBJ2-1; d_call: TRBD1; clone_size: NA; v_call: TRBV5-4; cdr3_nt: TGTGCCAGTACAGGGACAGGGCTAGTAGATGAGCAGTTCTTC; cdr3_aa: CASTGTGLVDEQFF
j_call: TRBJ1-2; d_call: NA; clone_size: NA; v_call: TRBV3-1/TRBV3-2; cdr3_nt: TGTGCCAGCAGCCACCCAGGACCCTCGGGCGGGACCAATACTAACTATGGCTACACCTTC; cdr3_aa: CASSHPGPSGGTNTNYGYTF
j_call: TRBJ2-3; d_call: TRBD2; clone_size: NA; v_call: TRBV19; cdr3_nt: TGTGCCAGTAGTATAGCGACTAGCGGGATCCGGGATACGCAGTATTTT; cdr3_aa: CASSIATSGIRDTQYF
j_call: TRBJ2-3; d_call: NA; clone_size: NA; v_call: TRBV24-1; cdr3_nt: TGTGCCACCAGTGATCAAGGGACTTGGGGGGCAGATACGCAGTATTTT; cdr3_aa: CATSDQGTWGADTQYF
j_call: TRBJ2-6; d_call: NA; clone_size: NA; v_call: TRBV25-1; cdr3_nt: TGTGCCAGCATTTCTTCTGGGGCCAACGTCCTGACTTTC; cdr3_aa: CASISSGANVLTF
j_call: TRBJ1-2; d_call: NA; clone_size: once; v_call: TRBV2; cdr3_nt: TGTGCCAGCAGTACTGACTTAGGTGGCTATGGCTACACCTTC; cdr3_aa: CASSTDLGGYGYTF
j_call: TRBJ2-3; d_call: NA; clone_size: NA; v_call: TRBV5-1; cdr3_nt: TGCGCCAGCAGCCGCGGGTCTGCGGGAATCACAGATACGCAGTATTTT; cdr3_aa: CASSRGSAGITDTQYF
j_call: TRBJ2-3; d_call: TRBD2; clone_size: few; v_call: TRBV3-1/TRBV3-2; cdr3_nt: TGTGCCAGCAGCCAAATGGTTGCTAGCGGGAGTGGCGATACGCAGTATTTT; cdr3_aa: CASSQMVASGSGDTQYF
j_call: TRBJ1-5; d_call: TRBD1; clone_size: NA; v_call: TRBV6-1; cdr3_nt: TGTGCCAGCAGTGAAGACGAGGCAGGGGGCCATCAGCCCCAGCATTTT; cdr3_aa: CASSEDEAGGHQPQHF
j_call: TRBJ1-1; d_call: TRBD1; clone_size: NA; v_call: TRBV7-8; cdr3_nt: TGTGCCAGCAGCCTTGGGACAGGAGACACTGAAGCTTTCTTT; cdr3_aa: CASSLGTGDTEAFF
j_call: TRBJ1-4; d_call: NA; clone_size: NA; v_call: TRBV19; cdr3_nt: TGTGCCAGTAGTCGCAGGGAGGGAGTACCTAATGAAAAACTGTTTTTT; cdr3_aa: CASSRREGVPNEKLFF
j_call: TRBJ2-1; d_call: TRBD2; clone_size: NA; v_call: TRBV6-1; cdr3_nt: TGTGCCAGCAGTGAACCGGGACTAGCCAACAATGAGCAGTTCTTC; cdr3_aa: CASSEPGLANNEQFF
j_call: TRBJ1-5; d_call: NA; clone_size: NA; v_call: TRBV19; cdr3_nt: TGTGCCACTCGGCCCAGGGGTAGCAATCAGCCCCAGCATTTT; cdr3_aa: CATRPRGSNQPQHF
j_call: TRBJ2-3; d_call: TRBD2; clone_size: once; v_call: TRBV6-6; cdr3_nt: TGTGCCAGCAGCAAGCGAGCGGGGGGGAACACAGATACGCAGTATTTT; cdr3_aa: CASSKRAGGNTDTQYF
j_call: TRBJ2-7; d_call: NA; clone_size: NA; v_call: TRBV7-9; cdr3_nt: TGTGCCAGCAGCGCACTTCTGAGGAGCTCCTACGAGCAGTACTTC; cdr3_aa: CASSALLRSSYEQYF
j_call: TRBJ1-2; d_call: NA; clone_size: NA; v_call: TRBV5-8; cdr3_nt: TGTGCCAGCAGCCACGGACCTGGACTTAACTATGGCTACACCTTC; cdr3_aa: CASSHGPGLNYGYTF
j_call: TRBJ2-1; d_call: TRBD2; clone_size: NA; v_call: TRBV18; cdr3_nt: TGTGCCAGCTCACCACCCTCCGGGGGGTTCAATGAGCAGTTCTTC; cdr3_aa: CASSPPSGGFNEQFF
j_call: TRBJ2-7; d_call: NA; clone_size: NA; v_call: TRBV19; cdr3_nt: TGTGCCAGTAGTCCAGGACTATCCTACGAGCAGTACTTC; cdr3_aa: CASSPGLSYEQYF
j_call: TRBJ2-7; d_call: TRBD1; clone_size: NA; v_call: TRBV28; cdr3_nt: TGTGCCAGCAGTTCCCCCGGGACAGGGCACGAGCAGTACTTC; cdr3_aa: CASSSPGTGHEQYF
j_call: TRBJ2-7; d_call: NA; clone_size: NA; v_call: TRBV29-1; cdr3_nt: TGCAGCGGTAGCGTGAGCTCCTACGAGCAGTACTTC; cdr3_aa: CSGSVSSYEQYF
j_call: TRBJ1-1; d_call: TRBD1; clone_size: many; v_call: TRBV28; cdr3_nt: TGTGCCAGCAGCTACAGGGGTCCCACTGAAGCTTTCTTT; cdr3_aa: CASSYRGPTEAFF
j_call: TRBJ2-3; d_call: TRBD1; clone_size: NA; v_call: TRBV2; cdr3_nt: TGTGCCAGCAGACAGGGGACCTATAGCACAGATACGCAGTATTTT; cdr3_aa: CASRQGTYSTDTQYF
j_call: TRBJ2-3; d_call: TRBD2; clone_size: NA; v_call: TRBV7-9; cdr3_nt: TGTGCCAGCAGCTCCGGACTAGCGGGAGGGGTAATGACAGATACGCAGTATTTT; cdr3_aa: CASSSGLAGGVMTDTQYF
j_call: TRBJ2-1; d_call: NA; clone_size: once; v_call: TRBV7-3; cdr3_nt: TGTGCCAGCAGCTCGGACAGATACAATGAGCAGTTCTTC; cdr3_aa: CASSSDRYNEQFF
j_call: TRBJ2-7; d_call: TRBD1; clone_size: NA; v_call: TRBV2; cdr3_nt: TGTGCCAGCAGCCGGGACAGGGGGCTCAACGAGCAGTACTTC; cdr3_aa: CASSRDRGLNEQYF
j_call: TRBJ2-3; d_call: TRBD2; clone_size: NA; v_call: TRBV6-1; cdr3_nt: TGTGCCAGCAGTGCTGGACTAGCGTTGGTATCAGATACGCAGTATTTT; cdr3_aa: CASSAGLALVSDTQYF
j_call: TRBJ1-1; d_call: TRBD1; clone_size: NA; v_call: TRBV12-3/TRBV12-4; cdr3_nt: TGTGCCAGCAAGACAGGGGAGTACACTGAAGCTTTCTTT; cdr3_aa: CASKTGEYTEAFF
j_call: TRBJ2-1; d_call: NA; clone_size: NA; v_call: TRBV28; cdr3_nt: TGTGCCAGCAGTCGCAAGGGACTTCGGGACGCTGAGCAGTTCTTC; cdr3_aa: CASSRKGLRDAEQFF
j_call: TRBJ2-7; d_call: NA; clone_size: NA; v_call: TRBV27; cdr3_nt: TGTGCCAGCAGTTCCTTGTTAGGGAGCGAGCAGTACTTC; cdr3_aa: CASSSLLGSEQYF
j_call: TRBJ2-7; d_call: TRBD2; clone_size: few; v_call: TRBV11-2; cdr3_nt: TGTGCCAGCAGCTCCCGACTAGCCGGCTCCTACGAGCAGTACTTC; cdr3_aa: CASSSRLAGSYEQYF
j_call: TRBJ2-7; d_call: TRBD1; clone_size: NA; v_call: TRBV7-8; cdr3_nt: TGTGCCAGCAGCTTAGGTAGCCTGACAGGGGGCTACGACGAGCAGTACTTC; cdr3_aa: CASSLGSLTGGYDEQYF
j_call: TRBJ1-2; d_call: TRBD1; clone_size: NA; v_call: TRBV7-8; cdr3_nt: TGTGCCAGCAGCTTAGGGACAGGCCCCTATGGCTACACCTTC; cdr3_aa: CASSLGTGPYGYTF
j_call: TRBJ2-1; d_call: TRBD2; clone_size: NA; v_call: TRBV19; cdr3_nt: TGTGCCAGTAGTATATCAGCGGGGGGATCCTACAATGAGCAGTTCTTC; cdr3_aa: CASSISAGGSYNEQFF
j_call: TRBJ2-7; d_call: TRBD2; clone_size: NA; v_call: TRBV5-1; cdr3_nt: TGCGCCAGCAGCGGCGGGACTAGCGGGAGGGCCTACGAGCAGTACTTC; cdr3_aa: CASSGGTSGRAYEQYF